This T cell receptor (beta chain) was profiled in a study of Tregs in tolerant kidney transplant recipients. Findings and caveats of the study: Activated donor B cell expansion appeared to reveal the most relevant donor-specific TCRbeta repertoire. Biological reproducibility was not directly addressed in this study.

Thawed PBMCs were FACS-sorted into unstimulated CD4+CD25+CD127- regulatory T cells, CD4+CD25- non-regulatory cells, CD4 and CD8 cells. The germline V gene has CDR1 MNHEY and CDR2 SVGAGI. The CDR3 runs to 11 residues. V lost 8 bases to trimming and J lost 4 bases, with 8 bases between them. Notes on this clone: Its antigen is not identified.

Assay used: immunoSEQ multiplex PCR; TCRdb lists only in-frame clones, some missing. The table has about 69,000 clones, approximately 91% seen once; the top ten hold approximately 0.39%. This TCR came from a human donor who received a combined kidney and bone marrow transplant. V usage is TRBV6-5 and J usage is TRBJ2-5; D gene uncertain. Sequencing used CD4+ T cells from blood, obtained before the transplant. The CDR3 DNA follows: TGTGCCAGCGGCACCAGAGAGACCCAGTACTTC. Translating it yields CASGTRETQYF.